This note documents a single T cell receptor beta chain sequence. Some clones are missing from TCRdb's copy, which holds only in-frame ones; the method was immunoSEQ multiplex PCR. Of 65,000 to 90,000 clones listed, about 92% are singletons. The data are from a study of T cell clones after liver transplantation. This CDR3 has 14 residues. V lost 0 bases and J lost 4, with 9 bases in between. The germline gives CDR1 LGHNA, CDR2 YNFKEQ. The V gene is TRBV4-2, the J gene TRBJ2-5; the D gene is possibly TRBD1 (6 bases). This specimen consisted of CD4+ T cells from blood, obtained before liver transplant. This sequence originates from a human donor who received a liver transplant. This CDR3 is CASSQEDRAETQYF. In DNA form, the CDR3 reads TGTGCCAGCAGCCAAGAGGACAGAGCAGAGACCCAGTACTTC.